One and the same sample provided the 30 T cell receptor beta chains below, sequenced in a study of naive and memory T cell subsets. The beta constant-region primer was an equimolar mix of two oligonucleotides covering TRBC1 and TRBC2. TCRdb analysed the UMI-ligation and nested PCR reads with MiXCR anew, one entry per CDR3 protein. Of more than 35,000 distinct CDR3 sequences in the sample, roughly 13% were seen once. Input material: effector memory CD4+ T cells from blood. Stated subset: effector memory, CD45RA- CD27-. The receptor source for this set is a human donor in good health.

On this clonotype: One end of the junction varies from germline; a read error may be responsible. The chain recombines TRBV20-1 with TRBJ1-4; D unclear. Germline values: CDR1 DFQATT, CDR2 SNEGSKA (reference sequence). The CDR3 length is 11 residues. The CDR3 nucleotides read TGCAGTGCTAGACTGGTTGAAAAACTGTTATTT. Its protein product is CSARLVEKLLF.

This clonotype has a count of ten or more. J is TRBJ2-2 and V is TRBV27; D is unclear. CDR3 length: 20 amino acids. Trimming cost V 7 bases and J 0 bases, with 27 bases left between them. The V gene's germline CDR1 is MNHEY and CDR2 SMNVEV (reference sequence). The CDR3 DNA is TGTGCCAGCAAGCCCCCCCGTGGACGGATAGATCAAACGAACACCGGGGAGCTGTTTTTT. The encoded protein is CASKPPRGRIDQTNTGELFF.

The gene calls are TRBV18 and TRBJ2-2, with a weak D call TRBD2 (5 bases). The CDR3 totals 16 residues. V shed 3 bases and J shed 7 bases, with 18 bases lying between them. Looked up from germline, CDR1 is KGHSH and CDR2 is LQKENI. In DNA form, the CDR3 reads TGTGCCAGCTCACCGAGGGAAGGAAAATCAATCGGGGAGCTGTTTTTT. Translated: CASSPREGKSIGELFF.

This clonotype was seen a few times. The rearrangement joins TRBV6-5 to TRBJ1-5; 7 positions agree with TRBD1. This CDR3 spans 17 amino acids. The V segment lost 0 bases and the J segment 2 bases; nucleotides outside the gene matches: 7. Germline values: CDR1 MNHEY, CDR2 SVGAGI. The CDR3 spells CASSYSVAGTGNQPQHF. CDR3 nucleotides: TGTGCCAGCAGTTACTCGGTAGCTGGGACAGGCAATCAGCCCCAGCATTTT.

This clonotype was seen more than once but under ten times. The rearrangement joins TRBV27 to TRBJ2-1; D possibly uses TRBD1 or TRBD2 (5 bases each). The germline V gene has CDR1 MNHEY and CDR2 SMNVEV (reference sequence). V lost 4 bases and J lost 7, with 26 bases in between. This CDR3 has 18 residues. The DNA for the CDR3 is TGTGCCAGCAGTTCCGGTGCCGCGACGGGATTGGGGGAGAATGAGCAGTTCTTC. It encodes CASSSGAATGLGENEQFF.

Sample share makes this clonotype medium-sized (0.01 to 0.1%). The rearrangement links TRBV29-1 to TRBJ2-7; TRBD1 matches at 8 bases. Germline trimming cut 6 bases from V and 5 bases from J; bases unmatched to any gene: 12. Germline CDR1 SQVTM, CDR2 ANQGSEA. The CDR3 is made up of 14 amino acids. The CDR3, as DNA: TGCAGCGTAAACGGTGGACAGGGATACGACGAGCAGTACTTC. Translating gives CSVNGGQGYDEQYF.

V is TRBV5-1 and J is TRBJ1-2, with D possibly matching TRBD1 (6 bases). The germline V gene has CDR1 SGHRS and CDR2 YFSETQ. Trimming stripped 0 bases from V and 7 bases from J, with 13 bases between. The CDR3 spans 14 residues. The CDR3 DNA follows: TGCGCCAGCAGCTTGGTTCCTGACAGGAGTGGCTACACCTTC. Translation gives CASSLVPDRSGYTF.

This clonotype showed up many times. This chain links TRBV18 with TRBJ1-1, with D unclear. The CDR3 runs to 12 residues. Trimming pared 4 bases from V and 9 bases from J, leaving 12 bases between. In germline, CDR1 is KGHSH, CDR2 LQKENI. The chain's CDR3 is CASSQRSDQAFF. Here the CDR3 DNA reads TGTGCCAGCTCACAAAGGTCGGACCAAGCTTTCTTT.

The chain links TRBV6-1 to TRBJ1-1; D may be TRBD1 (5 bases). CDR1 is MNHNS and CDR2 is SASEGT in the germline V gene. The CDR3 has 13 residues. V was shortened by 0 bases and J by 10 bases, with 12 bases between the two germline ends. The CDR3 bases are TGTGCCAGCAGTGAAGCGAACCCAAGGGGAGCTTTCTTT. Its translation: CASSEANPRGAFF.

To note about this clonotype: It may be a read error: a sequence one base away is much more abundant. The chain recombines TRBV5-1 with TRBJ2-3, with a possible D match to TRBD2 (7 bases). The V end was cut by 2 bases, the J end by 0 bases, with 10 bases between. Per the germline V gene, CDR1 is SGHRS and CDR2 is YFSETQ. CDR3 length: 15 residues. CDR3 coding DNA: TGCGCCAGCAGCTTCCGGGGGGCTAGCACAGATACGCAGTATTTT. Translated, it gives CASSFRGASTDTQYF.

This chain joins TRBV7-9 and TRBJ2-3, with D unresolved. From germline, CDR1 is SEHNR and CDR2 FQNEAQ (reference sequence). CDR3 length: 14 residues. V lost 2 bases to trimming and J lost 6 bases, with 12 bases between them. The CDR3 here is CASSLRGNFDTQYF. The DNA for the CDR3 is TGTGCCAGCAGCTTACGTGGGAATTTCGATACGCAGTATTTT.

This clonotype was picked up a small number of times. CDR3 region: CASSRQGTSPDQYF. CDR3 DNA: TGTGCCAGCAGCAGACAGGGGACCTCCCCAGACCAGTACTTC. The chain employs TRBV6-1 and TRBJ2-5, with 8 bases that match TRBD1. The CDR3 extends over 14 amino acids. Germline CDR1 MNHNS, CDR2 SASEGT. The trim removed 6 bases at V and 10 bases at J, leaving 13 bases unmatched.

A few counts support this clonotype. CDR3 nucleotides: TGTGCCAGCAGTATGCCCAGGCGGGGAGGGCCGGGTAATGAGCAGTTCTTC. It translates to CASSMPRRGGPGNEQFF. This chain joins TRBV6-5 and TRBJ2-1; TRBD2 agrees at 7 bases. Trimming removed 5 bases from V and 7 bases from J; junction bases left unmatched: 17. The CDR3 extends over 17 amino acids. Looked up from germline, CDR1 is MNHEY and CDR2 is SVGAGI.

For this clonotype: It is likely a read error, because the conserved phenylalanine at the end of the CDR3 is missing. This chain joins TRBV7-2 and TRBJ2-3; TRBD1 matches 7 bases. This CDR3 region has 15 residues. V lost 4 bases to trimming and J lost 2 bases; unmatched junction nucleotides: 6. In germline, CDR1 is SGHTA, CDR2 FQGNSA. Written as DNA, the CDR3 is TGTGCCAGCAGCTCTACCGGGACAGTCACAGATACGCAGTATCTT. It translates to CASSSTGTVTDTQYL.

The rearrangement joins TRBV10-3 to TRBJ2-3, with D perhaps TRBD1 (5 bases). The V and J ends lost 5 bases and 6 bases respectively, with 9 bases between them. CDR1 is ENHRY and CDR2 is SYGVKD in the germline V gene. The CDR3 is made up of 12 amino acids. CDR3 amino acids: CAISKKGDTQYF. CDR3 DNA: TGTGCCATCAGTAAAAAGGGGGATACGCAGTATTTT.

V and J are TRBV9 and TRBJ2-7; TRBD1 matches at 8 bases. The germline V gene encodes CDR1 SGDLS and CDR2 YYNGEE. Trimming cost V 7 bases and J 0 bases; bases outside gene matches: 6. The CDR3 spans 14 residues. For the CDR3, the DNA is TGTGCCAGCGGGACAGGAGTTAGCTCCTACGAGCAGTACTTC. Protein product: CASGTGVSSYEQYF.

This sequence joins TRBV6-6 and TRBJ1-3; D ambiguous. The germline CDR1 and CDR2 sequences are MNHNY and SVGAGI (reference sequence). There are 15 residues in the CDR3. Between the trimmed V and J ends, which lost 6 bases and 1 base, there was a span of 13 bases. The CDR3 DNA follows: TGTGCCAGCAGCCAAACAGATTCTTCTGGAAACACCATATATTTT. Protein sequence: CASSQTDSSGNTIYF.

This clonotype was seen many times. The chain employs TRBV18 and TRBJ2-7; D remains unclear. Per the germline V gene, CDR1 is KGHSH and CDR2 is LQKENI. The CDR3 covers 10 residues. The V and J ends lost 5 bases and 2 bases respectively, with 1 base between them. The CDR3 sequence: CASSTYEQYF. The CDR3 DNA reads as TGTGCCAGCTCAACCTACGAGCAGTACTTC.

This clonotype was seen only a few times. The chain joins TRBV2 to TRBJ2-7; TRBD1 aligns across 7 bases. This CDR3 is built from 14 residues. V gave up 2 bases and J gave up 4 bases; unmatched junction bases: 5. CDR1 and CDR2 from the germline V gene are SNHLY and FYNNEI. The CDR3 DNA reads TGTGCCAGCAGTGAACCCAGGGGGAATTACGAGCAGTACTTC. This encodes CASSEPRGNYEQYF.

The chain joins TRBV5-1 to TRBJ2-2; 8 nucleotides line up with TRBD1. Germline loops: CDR1 SGHRS, CDR2 YFSETQ. V lost 7 bases and J lost 1; bases outside the gene matches: 3. The CDR3 covers 14 residues. The DNA for the CDR3 is TGCGCCAGCGGGACAGGCCAGAACACCGGGGAGCTGTTTTTT. Amino acid sequence: CASGTGQNTGELFF. Full variable domain (rest looked up from reference TRBV5-1 and TRBJ2-2): KAGVTQTPRYLIKTRGQQVTLSCSPISGHRSVSWYQQTPGQGLQFLFEYFSETQRNKGNFPGRFSGRQFSNSRSEMNVSTLELGDSALYLCASGTGQNTGELFFGEGSRLTVL.

The CDR3 loop is CASRLEGTEAFF. CDR3 coding DNA: TGCGCCAGCAGGCTAGAGGGCACTGAAGCTTTCTTT. The chain joins TRBV5-1 to TRBJ1-1; D uncertain. This CDR3 spans 12 amino acids. Germline V lookup: CDR1 SGHRS, CDR2 YFSETQ. The ends were cut back, 5 bases at V and 4 bases at J, with 9 bases in the middle.

The V and J genes are TRBV13 and TRBJ2-5; 9 bases line up with TRBD1. This CDR3 is 14 amino acids long. Unmatched junction bases numbered 4, after V lost 5 bases and J lost 3 bases. Looked up from germline, CDR1 is PRHDT and CDR2 is FYEKMQ (reference sequence). Here the CDR3 reads CASSRGQGEETQYF. The CDR3 nucleotides read TGTGCCAGCAGCCGGGGACAGGGCGAAGAGACCCAGTACTTC.

This rearrangement joins TRBV7-2 to TRBJ1-1, with D unclear. CDR1 and CDR2 from the germline V gene are SGHTA and FQGNSA. Trimming removed 3 bases at V and 3 bases at J, with 8 bases between. The CDR3 extends over 13 amino acids. CDR3 sequence (DNA): TGTGCCAGCAGCTTCTACCGGGACACTGAAGCTTTCTTT. It yields the protein CASSFYRDTEAFF.

The V gene is TRBV18, the J gene TRBJ1-1; D unclear. The CDR3 spans 14 residues. CDR1 KGHSH and CDR2 LQKENI come from the germline V gene. V shed 8 bases and J shed 1 base, with 14 bases lying between them. The CDR3 sequence: CASRKSPANTEAFF. CDR3 bases: TGTGCCAGCCGAAAGAGCCCCGCGAACACTGAAGCTTTCTTT.

This clonotype showed up many times. The rearrangement joins TRBV7-9 to TRBJ1-3; no clear D. Trimming took 2 bases from V and 8 from J, leaving 7 bases between them. This CDR3 is built from 12 residues. CDR1 is SEHNR, CDR2 FQNEAQ, per germline (reference sequence). CDR3 loop: CASSLRRDTIYF. For the CDR3, the DNA is TGTGCCAGCAGCTTAAGGCGGGACACCATATATTTT.

CDR3 protein: CASSSTGGYEQYF. CDR3 sequence (DNA): TGTGCCAGCAGCTCTACAGGGGGCTACGAGCAGTACTTC. The V call is TRBV7-9, the J call TRBJ2-7; TRBD1 aligns across 8 bases. The CDR3 covers 13 residues. CDR1 and CDR2 (germline): SEHNR, FQNEAQ (reference sequence). The J segment lost 3 bases and the V segment lost 4 bases, leaving 2 bases of the junction unmatched.

This clonotype showed up just a few times. The CDR3 ends on some other residue instead of the conserved phenylalanine or tryptophan, so this is likely a read error. Because the CDR3's place on the DNA is in doubt, the DNA is left out and the CDR3 is given as listed by TCRdb. The chain is built from TRBV5-1 and TRBJ2-3. The CDR3 spans 13 residues, counting both ends. Germline-derived CDR1 and CDR2 are SGHRS and YFSETQ. The CDR3 spells CASSSEYGDTQEC.

The chain combines TRBV20-1 with TRBJ2-5; TRBD1 aligns across 7 bases. Per the germline V gene, CDR1 is DFQATT and CDR2 is SNEGSKA (reference sequence). V shed 6 bases and J 7 bases; nucleotides not matched to a gene: 14. The CDR3 extends over 14 amino acids. CDR3 sequence reads: CSAEGPTGDGTQYF. The CDR3 coding sequence is TGCAGTGCCGAGGGGCCCACAGGGGATGGGACCCAGTACTTC.

This clonotype was observed many times. The chain employs TRBV20-1 and TRBJ2-7; possibly TRBD1 for D (6 bases). This CDR3 has 14 amino acids. Germline CDR1 and CDR2: DFQATT and SNEGSKA (reference sequence). V was shortened by 4 bases and J by 4 bases, with 17 bases between the two germline ends. The CDR3 region has the DNA TGCAGTGCTAAGGTCCAGGGGTATGGGTACGAGCAGTACTTC. Its translation: CSAKVQGYGYEQYF.

This clonotype has at least ten counts. The chain uses TRBV4-2 and TRBJ2-2; 7 nucleotides agree with TRBD1. The J segment lost 2 bases and the V segment lost 10 bases, leaving 4 bases of the junction unmatched. Germline V gene lookup returns CDR1 LGHNA and CDR2 YNFKEQ. This CDR3 has 13 amino acids. CDR3 loop: CATRDSNTGELFF. The CDR3 nucleotides are TGTGCCACACGGGACAGTAACACCGGGGAGCTGTTTTTT.